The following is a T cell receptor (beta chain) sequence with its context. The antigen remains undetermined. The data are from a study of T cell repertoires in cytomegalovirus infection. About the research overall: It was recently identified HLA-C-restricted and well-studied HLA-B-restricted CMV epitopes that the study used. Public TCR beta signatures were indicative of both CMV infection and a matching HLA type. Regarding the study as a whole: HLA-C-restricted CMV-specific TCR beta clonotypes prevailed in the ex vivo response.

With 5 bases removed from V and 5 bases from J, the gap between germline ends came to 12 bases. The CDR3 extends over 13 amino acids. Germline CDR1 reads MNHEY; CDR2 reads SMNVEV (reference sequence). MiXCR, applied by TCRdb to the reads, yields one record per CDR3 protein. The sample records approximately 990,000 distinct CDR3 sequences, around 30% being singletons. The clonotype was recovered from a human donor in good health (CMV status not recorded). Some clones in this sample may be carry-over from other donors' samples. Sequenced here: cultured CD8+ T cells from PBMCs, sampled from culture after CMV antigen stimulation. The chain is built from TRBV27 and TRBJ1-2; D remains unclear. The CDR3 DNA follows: TGTGCCAGCAGTCATCCAGGATTATATGGCTACACCTTC. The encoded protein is CASSHPGLYGYTF.